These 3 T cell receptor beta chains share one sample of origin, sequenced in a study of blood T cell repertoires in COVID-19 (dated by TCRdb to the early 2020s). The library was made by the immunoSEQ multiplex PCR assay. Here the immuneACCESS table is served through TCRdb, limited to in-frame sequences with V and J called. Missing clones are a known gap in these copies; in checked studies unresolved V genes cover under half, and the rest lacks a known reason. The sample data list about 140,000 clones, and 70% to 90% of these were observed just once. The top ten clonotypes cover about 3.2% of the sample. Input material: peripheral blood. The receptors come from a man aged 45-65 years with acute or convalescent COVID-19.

The chain's CDR3 is CASRARGATEAFF. DNA for the CDR3: TGTGCCAGTAGAGCCCGCGGGGCCACTGAAGCTTTCTTT. The chain carries TRBV19 and TRBJ1-1; perhaps TRBD1 as D (5 bases). This CDR3 comprises 13 residues. Germline V gives CDR1 LNHDA, CDR2 SQIVND (reference sequence). The V end was cut by 6 bases, the J end by 4 bases, with 12 bases between.

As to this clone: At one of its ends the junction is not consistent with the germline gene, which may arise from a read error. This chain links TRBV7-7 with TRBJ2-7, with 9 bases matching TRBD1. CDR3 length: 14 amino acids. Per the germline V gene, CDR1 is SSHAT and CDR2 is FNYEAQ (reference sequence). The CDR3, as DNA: TGTGCTAGCAGCTCAGGGACAGGGAGTTACGAGCAGTACTTC. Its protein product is CASSSGTGSYEQYF.

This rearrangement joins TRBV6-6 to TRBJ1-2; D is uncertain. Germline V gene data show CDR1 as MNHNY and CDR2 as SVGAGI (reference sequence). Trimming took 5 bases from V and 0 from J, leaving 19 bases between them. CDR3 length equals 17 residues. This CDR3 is CASSPQSIAQSNYGYTF. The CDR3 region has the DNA TGTGCCAGCAGTCCCCAGTCCATCGCCCAATCTAACTATGGCTACACCTTC.